This TCR beta chain was obtained from a study of T cell responses to AZD1222 COVID-19 vaccine. Clones were read by immunoSEQ multiplex PCR, and TCRdb kept only the in-frame ones, dropping some. In the table there are fewer than 150,000 clones, over 75% of which are singletons. This CDR3 is 18 amino acids long. Germline-derived CDR1 and CDR2 are SGHNT and YENEEA. V shed 5 bases and J 5 bases; nucleotides not matched to a gene: 13. This receptor was obtained from an adult in good health. The sample in question was peripheral blood, obtained on day 0 of AZD1222 vaccination. The rearrangement uses TRBV11-3 and TRBJ2-2, with 11 bases lining up with TRBD2. The CDR3 region is CASSLTSGGPPGTGELFF. In DNA, the CDR3 is TGTGCCAGCAGCCTCACTAGCGGGGGCCCCCCGGGGACCGGGGAGCTGTTTTTT.